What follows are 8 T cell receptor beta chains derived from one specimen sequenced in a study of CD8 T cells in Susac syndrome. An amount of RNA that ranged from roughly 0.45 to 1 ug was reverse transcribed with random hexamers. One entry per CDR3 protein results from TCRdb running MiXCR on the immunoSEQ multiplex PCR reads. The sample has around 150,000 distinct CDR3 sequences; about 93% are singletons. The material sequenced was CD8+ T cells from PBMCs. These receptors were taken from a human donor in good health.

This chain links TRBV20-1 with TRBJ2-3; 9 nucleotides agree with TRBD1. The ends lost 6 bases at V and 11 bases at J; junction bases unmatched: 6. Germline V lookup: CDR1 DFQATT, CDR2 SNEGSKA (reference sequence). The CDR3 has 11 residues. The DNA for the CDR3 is TGCAGTGCAATACCGGGACAGGGGCAGTATTTT. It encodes CSAIPGQGQYF.

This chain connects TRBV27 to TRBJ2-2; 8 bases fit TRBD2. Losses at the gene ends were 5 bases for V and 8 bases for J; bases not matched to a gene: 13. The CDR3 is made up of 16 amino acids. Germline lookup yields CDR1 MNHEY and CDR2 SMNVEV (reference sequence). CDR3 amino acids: CASSPPGAGVAGELFF. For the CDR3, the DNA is TGTGCCAGCAGTCCCCCTGGAGCGGGAGTTGCTGGGGAGCTGTTTTTT.

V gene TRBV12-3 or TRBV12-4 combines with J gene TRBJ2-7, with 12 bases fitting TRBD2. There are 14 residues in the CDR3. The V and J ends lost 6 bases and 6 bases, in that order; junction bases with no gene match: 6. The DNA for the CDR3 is TGTGCCAGCAGAAAGACTAGCGGGAGATCCGAGCAGTACTTC. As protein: CASRKTSGRSEQYF.

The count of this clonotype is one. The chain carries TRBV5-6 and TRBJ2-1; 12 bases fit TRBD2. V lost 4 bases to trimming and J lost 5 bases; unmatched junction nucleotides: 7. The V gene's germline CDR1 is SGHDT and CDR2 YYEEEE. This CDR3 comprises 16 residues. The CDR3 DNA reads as TGTGCCAGCAGCGGGGGGACTAGCGGGCCCCACAATGAGCAGTTCTTC. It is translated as CASSGGTSGPHNEQFF. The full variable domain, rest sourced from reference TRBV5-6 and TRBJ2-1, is DAGVTQSPTHLIKTRGQQVTLRCSPKSGHDTVSWYQQALGQGPQFIFQYYEEEERQRGNFPDRFSGHQFPNYSSELNVNALLLGDSALYLCASSGGTSGPHNEQFFGPGTRLTVL.

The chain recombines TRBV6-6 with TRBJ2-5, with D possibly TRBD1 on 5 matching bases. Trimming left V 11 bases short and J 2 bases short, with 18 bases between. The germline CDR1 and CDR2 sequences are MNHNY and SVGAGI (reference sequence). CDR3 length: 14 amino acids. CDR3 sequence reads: CAGAGARTQETQYF. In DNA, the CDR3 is TGTGCCGGGGCTGGAGCGAGAACTCAAGAGACCCAGTACTTC.

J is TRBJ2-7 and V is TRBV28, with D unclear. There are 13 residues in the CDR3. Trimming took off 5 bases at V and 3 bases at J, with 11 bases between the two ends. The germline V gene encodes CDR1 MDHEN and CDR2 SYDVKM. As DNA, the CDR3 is TGTGCCAGCAGTCCCACCGCCCTCTACGAGCAGTACTTC. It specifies CASSPTALYEQYF.

The CDR3 loop reads CASSPWGSSTDTQYF. CDR3 DNA: TGTGCCAGCAGCCCCTGGGGTTCTAGCACAGATACGCAGTATTTT. V is TRBV7-9 and J is TRBJ2-3; no reliable D call. V gave up 5 bases and J gave up 0 bases, with 12 bases separating them. CDR1 and CDR2 from the germline V gene are SEHNR and FQNEAQ (reference sequence). This CDR3 contains 15 residues.

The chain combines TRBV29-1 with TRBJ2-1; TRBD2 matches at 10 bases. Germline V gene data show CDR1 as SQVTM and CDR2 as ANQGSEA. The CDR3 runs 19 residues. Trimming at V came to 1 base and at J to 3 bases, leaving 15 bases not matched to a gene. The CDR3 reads CSVEAPSGRAGDLYNEQFF. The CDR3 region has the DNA TGCAGCGTTGAAGCCCCCAGCGGGAGGGCCGGGGACCTCTACAATGAGCAGTTCTTC.